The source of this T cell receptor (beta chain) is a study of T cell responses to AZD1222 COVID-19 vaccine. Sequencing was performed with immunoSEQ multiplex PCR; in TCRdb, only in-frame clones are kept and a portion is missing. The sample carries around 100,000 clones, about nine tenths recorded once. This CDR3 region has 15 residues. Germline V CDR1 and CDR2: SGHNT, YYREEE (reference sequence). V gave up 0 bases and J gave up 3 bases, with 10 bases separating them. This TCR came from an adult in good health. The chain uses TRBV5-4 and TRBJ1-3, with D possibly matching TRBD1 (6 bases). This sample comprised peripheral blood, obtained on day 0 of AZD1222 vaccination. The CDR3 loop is CASSLGSGDGNTIYF. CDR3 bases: TGTGCCAGCAGCTTGGGTTCAGGGGATGGAAACACCATATATTTT. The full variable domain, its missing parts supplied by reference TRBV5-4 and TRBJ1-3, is ETGVTQSPTHLIKTRGQQVTLRCSSQSGHNTVSWYQQALGQGPQFIFQYYREEENGRGNFPPRFSGLQFPNYSSELNVNALELDDSALYLCASSLGSGDGNTIYFGEGSWLTVV.